The 9 T cell receptor beta chains reported below all come from one sample, sequenced in a study of T cell changes during pregnancy in multiple sclerosis. The table came from immunoSEQ multiplex PCR; TCRdb's copy has only in-frame clones and leaves some out. Among about 32,000 clones listed, roughly 89% were seen once. The sample was CD8+ T cells from peripheral blood mononuclear cells, taken in the second trimester of pregnancy. These TCRs come from a female donor with multiple sclerosis, enrolled in a pregnancy study.

V and J are TRBV9 and TRBJ2-5; maybe TRBD1 (7 bases). The J call is doubtful: the DNA matches TRBJ2-7 better. This CDR3 is built from 16 residues. Looked up from germline, CDR1 is SGDLS and CDR2 is YYNGEE. The CDR3 nucleotides are TGTGCCAGCAGCGCGGGGACTCAGGGGGGTTCCTACGAGCAGTACTTC. Protein sequence: CASSAGTQGGSYEQYF.

The chain has TRBV21-1 and TRBJ2-3; TRBD1 is the table's D call, not checked against the DNA. TRBV21-1 is deemed a pseudogene. There are 18 residues in the CDR3. The CDR3 sequence is CASSNPNKQGAGADTQYF. The CDR3 nucleotides are TGTGCCAGCAGCAATCCCAACAAACAGGGGGCCGGGGCAGATACGCAGTATTTT.

This clone was observed a single time. The V call is TRBV9, the J call TRBJ1-3; 8 bases match TRBD1. V was clipped by 3 bases and J by 0 bases; unmatched bases: 8. Germline CDR1 reads SGDLS; CDR2 reads YYNGEE. The CDR3 runs to 17 residues. The CDR3 DNA sequence: TGTGCCAGCAGCGCCCACGCCCAGGGGGCCTCTGGAAACACCATATATTTT. Its protein is CASSAHAQGASGNTIYF.

This chain links TRBV6-1 with TRBJ1-1, with D possibly matching TRBD1 (5 bases). CDR3 size: 16 residues. CDR1 MNHNS and CDR2 SASEGT come from the germline V gene. Trimming pared 1 base from V and 2 bases from J, leaving 14 bases between. CDR3 region: CASSEGGGTVNTEAFF. CDR3 nucleotides: TGTGCCAGCAGTGAAGGGGGGGGGACCGTTAACACTGAAGCTTTCTTT.

This chain uses TRBV4-2 with TRBJ2-1, with 8 bases fitting TRBD2. The CDR3 loop spans 16 amino acids. The V and J ends lost 0 bases and 4 bases, in that order; junction bases with no gene match: 5. Germline CDR1 LGHNA, CDR2 YNFKEQ. The CDR3 reads CASSQDSGGAYNEQFF. For the CDR3, the DNA is TGTGCCAGCAGCCAAGATTCCGGGGGGGCGTACAATGAGCAGTTCTTC.

J is TRBJ2-5 and V is TRBV14, with TRBD1 as a possible D gene (6 bases). Germline V gene sequence: CDR1 SGHDN, CDR2 FVKESK. The V and J ends lost 2 bases and 2 bases respectively, with 15 bases between them. CDR3 size: 16 residues. As DNA, the CDR3 is TGTGCCAGCAGCCAACACTATGGGGGCTCACAAGAGACCCAGTACTTC. Translation gives CASSQHYGGSQETQYF.

In this sample, this clone turned up a few times. This chain uses TRBV9 with TRBJ2-7, with 8 bases that match TRBD1. CDR1 is SGDLS, CDR2 YYNGEE, per germline. Trimming cost V 4 bases and J 5 bases; bases outside gene matches: 11. The CDR3 has 15 residues. The CDR3 DNA is TGTGCCAGCAGCCCAGGACAGGGAAGGTTCGACGAGCAGTACTTC. This codes for CASSPGQGRFDEQYF.

As regards this clone: Germline is not matched at one junction end, which may reflect a read error. The rearrangement joins TRBV5-6 to TRBJ1-5; TRBD1 agrees at 10 bases. Germline V gene lookup returns CDR1 SGHDT and CDR2 YYEEEE. CDR3 size: 16 residues. This CDR3 is CASSLDRGDSNQPQHF. The DNA for the CDR3 is TGTGCCAGCAGTTTGGACAGGGGGGATAGCAATCAGCCCCAGCATTTT.

The chain combines TRBV28 with TRBJ1-2; D may be TRBD1 (6 bases). Germline loops: CDR1 MDHEN, CDR2 SYDVKM. This CDR3 is 12 amino acids long. The V end lost 6 bases, the J end lost 7 bases, and 12 bases lay between the germline ends. For the CDR3, the DNA is TGTGCCAGCAGGTTCACAGGGTTTGGCTACACCTTC. Its protein is CASRFTGFGYTF.